The 9 T cell receptor beta chains below were found in one sample sequenced in a study of resident and recirculating memory T cells in vitiligo. Using immunoSEQ multiplex PCR, the repertoire was profiled, and TCRdb retains in-frame clones only, with some absent. The sample lists 70,000 or so clones; 91% were seen once. Source material: blood. Receptors originate from a male donor with vitiligo.

V is TRBV18 and J is TRBJ1-1; 7 bases agree with TRBD1. This CDR3 is 14 amino acids long. J lost 1 base, V lost 5 bases, and 4 bases had no gene match. Germline CDR1 KGHSH, CDR2 LQKENI. The CDR3 DNA reads as TGTGCCAGCTCAATGGGACAGACGAACACTGAAGCTTTCTTT. The encoded protein is CASSMGQTNTEAFF.

This chain connects TRBV11-2 to TRBJ2-3; 8 bases agree with TRBD2. This CDR3 is built from 16 residues. Germline assignment: CDR1 SGHAT and CDR2 FQNNGV. V shed 4 bases, J shed 5 bases, and the junction held 11 bases outside the gene matches. CDR3 coding DNA: TGTGCCAGCAGCTCGACCCGGGGGGGCCTCATAGATACGCAGTATTTT. Translating gives CASSSTRGGLIDTQYF.

The CDR3 region has the DNA TGTGCCAGCAGTTTATGGGGCCAGAACACTGAAGCTTTCTTT. It encodes CASSLWGQNTEAFF. The chain combines TRBV27 with TRBJ1-1, with D perhaps TRBD1 (5 bases). Germline V CDR1 and CDR2: MNHEY, SMNVEV (reference sequence). The length of the CDR3 is 14 residues. V was shortened by 1 base and J by 1 base, with 7 bases between the two germline ends.

The V gene is TRBV18, the J gene TRBJ2-7; D may be TRBD1 (6 bases). CDR3 length equals 14 residues. V was shortened by 5 bases and J by 4 bases, with 15 bases between the two germline ends. CDR1 and CDR2 (germline): KGHSH, LQKENI. The CDR3: CASSLGLQGYEQYF. CDR3 DNA sequence: TGTGCCAGCTCATTAGGATTACAGGGTTACGAGCAGTACTTC.

The chain has TRBV4-3 and TRBJ2-2; TRBD1 is a possible D gene (5 bases). V was clipped by 4 bases and J by 0 bases, with 12 bases between them. CDR3 size: 16 residues. Germline V gives CDR1 LGHNA, CDR2 YSLEER. CDR3 protein: CASSRVTDANTGELFF. For the CDR3, the DNA is TGCGCCAGCAGCCGGGTGACAGACGCGAACACCGGGGAGCTGTTTTTT.

The chain combines TRBV23-1 with TRBJ1-1, with 7 bases that match TRBD1. TRBV23-1 is classed as an ORF, of uncertain function. CDR3 length: 16 amino acids. V lost 3 bases and J lost 0; bases outside the gene matches: 7. CDR3 loop: CASSHRDSTMNTEAFF. CDR3 bases: TGCGCCAGCAGTCATAGGGACAGCACCATGAACACTGAAGCTTTCTTT.

The table lists this clone with a count of one. The chain links TRBV2 to TRBJ2-1; no clear D gene. V was pared by 2 bases and J by 0 bases, with 5 bases between. This CDR3 comprises 14 residues. Germline CDR1 and CDR2: SNHLY and FYNNEI. The CDR3 DNA follows: TGTGCCAGCAGTGAATCCTACTCCTACAATGAGCAGTTCTTC. As protein: CASSESYSYNEQFF.

V and J are TRBV18 and TRBJ1-1; D is undetermined. CDR3 length equals 14 residues. Germline CDR1 reads KGHSH; CDR2 reads LQKENI. V lost 1 base and J lost 5, with 11 bases in between. CDR3 loop: CASSPLTGKTEAFF. In DNA, the CDR3 is TGTGCCAGCTCACCACTTACGGGGAAGACTGAAGCTTTCTTT.

The chain combines TRBV7-9 with TRBJ1-4; no firm D call. The CDR3 has 16 residues. The V gene lost 9 bases and the J gene lost 3 bases, with 20 bases spanning the gap. Per the germline V gene, CDR1 is SEHNR and CDR2 is FQNEAQ (reference sequence). CDR3 in amino acids: CASARPQPEANEKLFF. The CDR3 bases are TGTGCCAGTGCCAGGCCTCAGCCAGAAGCTAATGAAAAACTGTTTTTT.